This T cell receptor (beta chain) was recorded in a study of blood T cell repertoires in COVID-19. Germline CDR1 and CDR2: SNHLY and FYNNEI. Deletions cut 5 bases from V and 5 bases from J, with 10 bases between. The CDR3 runs to 13 residues. Authors' analysis steps: Reference gene primer amplification gave estimated nucleated cell counts. The table came from immunoSEQ multiplex PCR; TCRdb's copy has only in-frame clones and leaves some out. Clonal size and the V and J genes are those of that table, whereas D and trimming came from the DNA. The sample has approximately 250,000 clones, over 75% seen once. This clone was found once.

J is TRBJ2-1 and V is TRBV2; D is perhaps TRBD1 (5 bases). This receptor was obtained from a human donor in a cohort sampled during active COVID-19. The specimen was peripheral blood. Written as DNA, the CDR3 is TGTGCCAGCAGTATCACACAGGACAATGAGCAGTTCTTC. Translating it yields CASSITQDNEQFF.